This T cell receptor (beta chain) derives from a study of regulatory T cells in long-lasting Graves disease. Whole-study findings and limits: Persistent cases favored TRBV28, TRBJ1-2 and TRBJ2-5. Persistent patients had a count of shared public clonotypes (approximately 3,000) that exceeded that of new patients (approximately 1,000).

This clonotype was seen a few times. Its antigen is undetermined. Time point denoted: newly diagnosed GD, antithyroid drugs for less than 3 months. RNA extracted from PBMCs served as the sequencing template. Building the TCR beta libraries relied on iRepertoire HTBI primers, and CDR3 regions underwent Arm-PCR. TCRdb redid the calling of the multiplex PCR reads with MiXCR, one entry per CDR3 protein. The sample records roughly 610,000 distinct CDR3 sequences, around 15% being singletons. This CDR3 region has 17 residues. Per germline, CDR1 MDHEN and CDR2 SYDVKM. V lost 5 bases and J lost 3, with 23 bases in between. Another study also made use of these data, one on T cells in Graves' hyperthyroidism and ophthalmopathy. From that study: When the TCR CDR3 underwent first-round RT-PCR, the HTBI primer set was used.

V usage is TRBV28 and J usage is TRBJ2-7; TRBD2 is a possible D gene (7 bases). This specimen was peripheral blood mononuclear cells (PBMCs), taken at new diagnosis, from a patient treated with antithyroid drugs. This TCR was sampled from a woman aged 25-40 years with Graves disease. The DNA of the CDR3 is TGTGCCAGCAGTGCCCCGGGGGGCGCTGGGGGACTCTACGAGCAGTACTTC. Amino acid sequence: CASSAPGGAGGLYEQYF.